This T cell receptor (beta chain) was captured by sequencing in a study of patients and donors after allogeneic stem cell transplantation. TCRdb reprocessed the RT-PCR reads via MiXCR and lists one record per CDR3 protein. The sample lists about 400,000 distinct CDR3 sequences; more than 15% were seen once. The CDR3 contains 12 residues. Germline CDR1 reads LNHNV; CDR2 reads YYDKDF (reference sequence). V was trimmed by 0 bases and J by 6 bases, leaving 6 bases between them. V usage is TRBV15 and J usage is TRBJ2-7; D is unresolved. The sequence came from a human donor who was either an allogeneic HSCT recipient or a stem cell or donor lymphocyte infusion donor (not recorded which). It is not recorded whose cells these are; they may come from a transplant donor. Sequencing was carried out using blood, either unsorted or a sorted T cell fraction (not recorded which). The CDR3 DNA follows: TGTGCCACCAGCAGAGATTTCCTCGAGCAGTACTTC. Translated: CATSRDFLEQYF.